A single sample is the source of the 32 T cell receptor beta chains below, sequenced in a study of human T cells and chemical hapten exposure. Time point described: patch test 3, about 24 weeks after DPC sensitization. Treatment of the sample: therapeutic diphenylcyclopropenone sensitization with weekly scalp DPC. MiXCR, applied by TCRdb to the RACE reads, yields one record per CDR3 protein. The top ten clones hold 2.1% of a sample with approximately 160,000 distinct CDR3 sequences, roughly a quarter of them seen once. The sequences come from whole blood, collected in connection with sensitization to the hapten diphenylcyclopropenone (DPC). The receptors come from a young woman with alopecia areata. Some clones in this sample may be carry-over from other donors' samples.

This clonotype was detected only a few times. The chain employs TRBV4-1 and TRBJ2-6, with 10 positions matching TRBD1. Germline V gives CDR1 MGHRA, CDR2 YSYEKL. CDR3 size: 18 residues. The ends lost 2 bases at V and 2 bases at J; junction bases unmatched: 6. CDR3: CASSQFGTGVTGANVLTF. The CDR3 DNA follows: TGCGCCAGCAGCCAATTTGGGACAGGGGTAACTGGGGCCAACGTCCTGACTTTC.

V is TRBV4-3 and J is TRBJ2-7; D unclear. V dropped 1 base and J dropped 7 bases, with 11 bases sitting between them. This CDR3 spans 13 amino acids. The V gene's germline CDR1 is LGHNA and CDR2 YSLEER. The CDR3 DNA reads TGCGCCAGCAGCCAAGCGGTCTTCGGGGAGCAGTACTTC. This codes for CASSQAVFGEQYF.

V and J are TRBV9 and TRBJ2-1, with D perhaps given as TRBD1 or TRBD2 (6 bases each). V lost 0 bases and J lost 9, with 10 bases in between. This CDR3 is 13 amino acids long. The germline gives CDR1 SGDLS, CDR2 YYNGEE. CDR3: CASSVAGAGEQFF. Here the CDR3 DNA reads TGTGCCAGCAGCGTAGCGGGGGCGGGTGAGCAGTTCTTC.

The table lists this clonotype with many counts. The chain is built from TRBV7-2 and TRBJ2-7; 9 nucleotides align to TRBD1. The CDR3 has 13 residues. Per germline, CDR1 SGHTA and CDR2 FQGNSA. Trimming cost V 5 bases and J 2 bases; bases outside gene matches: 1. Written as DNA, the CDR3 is TGTGCCAGCAGCCGGGACAGGGCCTACGAGCAGTACTTC. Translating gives CASSRDRAYEQYF.

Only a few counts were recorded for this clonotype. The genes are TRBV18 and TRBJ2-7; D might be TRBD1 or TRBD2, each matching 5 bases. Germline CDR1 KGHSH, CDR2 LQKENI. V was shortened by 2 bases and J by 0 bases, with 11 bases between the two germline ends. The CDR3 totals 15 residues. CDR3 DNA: TGTGCCAGCTCACCAATGGCAGGGACCTCCTACGAGCAGTACTTC. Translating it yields CASSPMAGTSYEQYF.

The CDR3, as DNA: TGTGCCAGCAGCGGAGACCCTTTTCAGCCCCAGCATTTT. It is translated as CASSGDPFQPQHF. This sequence joins TRBV9 and TRBJ1-5; D remains unclear. The CDR3 has 13 residues. Germline V CDR1 and CDR2: SGDLS, YYNGEE. V was trimmed by 3 bases and J by 6 bases, leaving 10 bases between them. The variable domain in full, with the rest retrieved from reference TRBV9 and TRBJ1-5, is DSGVTQTPKHLITATGQRVTLRCSPRSGDLSVYWYQQSLDQGLQFLIQYYNGEERAKGNILERFSAQQFPDLHSELNLSSLELGDSALYFCASSGDPFQPQHFGDGTRLSIL.

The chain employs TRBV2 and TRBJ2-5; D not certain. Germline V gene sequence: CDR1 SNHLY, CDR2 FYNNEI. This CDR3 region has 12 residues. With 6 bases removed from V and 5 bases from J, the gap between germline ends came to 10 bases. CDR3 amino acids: CASRRVFETQYF. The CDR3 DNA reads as TGTGCCAGCAGGCGTGTATTCGAGACCCAGTACTTC.

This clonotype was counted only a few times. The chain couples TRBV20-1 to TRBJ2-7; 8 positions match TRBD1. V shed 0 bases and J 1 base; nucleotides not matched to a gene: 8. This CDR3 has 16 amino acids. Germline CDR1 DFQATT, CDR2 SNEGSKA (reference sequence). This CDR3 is CSAREGGRGLSYEQYF. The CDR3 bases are TGCAGTGCTAGAGAGGGTGGCAGGGGGCTTTCCTACGAGCAGTACTTC.

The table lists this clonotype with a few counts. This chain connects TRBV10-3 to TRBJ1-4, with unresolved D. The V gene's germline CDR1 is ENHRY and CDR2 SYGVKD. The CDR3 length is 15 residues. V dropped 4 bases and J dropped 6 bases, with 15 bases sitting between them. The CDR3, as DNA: TGTGCCATCAGTGTAAAGGGAGGGCCGGATGAAAAACTGTTTTTT. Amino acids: CAISVKGGPDEKLFF.

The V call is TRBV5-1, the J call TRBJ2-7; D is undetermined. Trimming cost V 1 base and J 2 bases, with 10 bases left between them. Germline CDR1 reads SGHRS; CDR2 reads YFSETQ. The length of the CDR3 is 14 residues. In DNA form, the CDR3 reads TGCGCCAGCAGCTTGATAGTCACCCCCTACGAGCAGTACTTC. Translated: CASSLIVTPYEQYF.

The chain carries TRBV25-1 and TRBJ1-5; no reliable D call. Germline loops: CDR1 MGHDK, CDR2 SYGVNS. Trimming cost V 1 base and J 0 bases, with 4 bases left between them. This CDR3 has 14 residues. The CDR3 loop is CASSELLSNQPQHF. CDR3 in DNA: TGTGCCAGCAGTGAATTGCTTAGCAATCAGCCCCAGCATTTT.

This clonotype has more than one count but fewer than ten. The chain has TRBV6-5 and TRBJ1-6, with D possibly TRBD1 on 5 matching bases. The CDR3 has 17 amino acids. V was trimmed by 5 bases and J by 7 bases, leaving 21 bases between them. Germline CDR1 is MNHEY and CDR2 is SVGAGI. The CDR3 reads CASSKPGLPRGNSPLHF. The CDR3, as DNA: TGTGCCAGCAGTAAACCGGGACTACCGAGGGGCAATTCACCCCTCCACTTT.

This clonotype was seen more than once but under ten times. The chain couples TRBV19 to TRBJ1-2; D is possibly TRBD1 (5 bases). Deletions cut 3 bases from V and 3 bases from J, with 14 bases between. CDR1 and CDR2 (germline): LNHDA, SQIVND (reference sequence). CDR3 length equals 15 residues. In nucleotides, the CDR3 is TGTGCCAGTAGTATTTCCAGGGTTGACGACTATGGCTACACCTTC. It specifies CASSISRVDDYGYTF.

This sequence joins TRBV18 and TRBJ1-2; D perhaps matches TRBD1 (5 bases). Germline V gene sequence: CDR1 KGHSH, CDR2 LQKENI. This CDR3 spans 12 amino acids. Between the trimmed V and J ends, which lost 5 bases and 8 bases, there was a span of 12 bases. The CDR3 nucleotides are TGTGCCAGCTCAGAAAGCCGGGACGGCTACACCTTC. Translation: CASSESRDGYTF.

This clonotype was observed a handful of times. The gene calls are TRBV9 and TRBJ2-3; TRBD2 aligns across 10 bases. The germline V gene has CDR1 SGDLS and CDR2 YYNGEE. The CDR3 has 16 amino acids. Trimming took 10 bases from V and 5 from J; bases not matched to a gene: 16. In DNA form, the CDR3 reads TGTGCCGCGTTACAGGAGCTAGCGGGAGTGGGAGATACGCAGTATTTT. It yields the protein CAALQELAGVGDTQYF. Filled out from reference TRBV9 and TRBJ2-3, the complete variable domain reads DSGVTQTPKHLITATGQRVTLRCSPRSGDLSVYWYQQSLDQGLQFLIQYYNGEERAKGNILERFSAQQFPDLHSELNLSSLELGDSALYFCAALQELAGVGDTQYFGPGTRLTVL.

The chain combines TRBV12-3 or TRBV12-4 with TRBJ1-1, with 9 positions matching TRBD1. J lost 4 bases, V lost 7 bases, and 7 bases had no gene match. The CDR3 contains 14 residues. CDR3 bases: TGTGCCAGCAATCCACAGGGGGCGCTCACTGAAGCTTTCTTT. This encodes CASNPQGALTEAFF.

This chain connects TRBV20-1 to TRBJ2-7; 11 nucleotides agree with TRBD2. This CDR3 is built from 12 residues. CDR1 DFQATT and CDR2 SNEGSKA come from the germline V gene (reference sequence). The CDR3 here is CRHSGRADEQYF. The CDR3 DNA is TGCAGACATAGCGGGAGGGCTGACGAGCAGTACTTC.

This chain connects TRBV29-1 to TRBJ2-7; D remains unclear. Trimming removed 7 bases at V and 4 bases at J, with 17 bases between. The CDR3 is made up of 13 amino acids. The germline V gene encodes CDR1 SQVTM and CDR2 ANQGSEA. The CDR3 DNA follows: TGCAGCGCCGTGTTAGGCATTTCTTACGAGCAGTACTTC. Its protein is CSAVLGISYEQYF.

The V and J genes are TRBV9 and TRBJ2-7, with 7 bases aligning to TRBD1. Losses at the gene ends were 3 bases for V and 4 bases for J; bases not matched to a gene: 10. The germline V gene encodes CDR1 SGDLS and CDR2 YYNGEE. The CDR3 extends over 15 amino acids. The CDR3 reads CASSAGDSRAYEQYF. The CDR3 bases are TGTGCCAGCAGCGCCGGGGACAGCCGCGCGTACGAGCAGTACTTC.

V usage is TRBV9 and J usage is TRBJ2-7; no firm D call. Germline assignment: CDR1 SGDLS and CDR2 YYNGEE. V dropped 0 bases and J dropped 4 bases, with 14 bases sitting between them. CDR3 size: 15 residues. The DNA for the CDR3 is TGTGCCAGCAGCGTAGCCGCAGCCTCGATTTACGAGCAGTACTTC. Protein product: CASSVAAASIYEQYF.

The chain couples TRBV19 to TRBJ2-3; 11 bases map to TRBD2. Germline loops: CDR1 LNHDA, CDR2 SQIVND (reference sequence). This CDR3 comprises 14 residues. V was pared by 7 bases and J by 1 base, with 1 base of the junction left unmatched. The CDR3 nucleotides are TGTGCCAGTAAGACTAGCGGGGGCACAGATACGCAGTATTTT. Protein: CASKTSGGTDTQYF.

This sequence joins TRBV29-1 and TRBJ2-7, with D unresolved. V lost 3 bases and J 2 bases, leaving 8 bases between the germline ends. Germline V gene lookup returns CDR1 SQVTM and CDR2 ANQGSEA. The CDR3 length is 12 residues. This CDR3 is CSVEADTYEQYF. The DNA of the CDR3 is TGCAGCGTTGAGGCGGATACCTACGAGCAGTACTTC.

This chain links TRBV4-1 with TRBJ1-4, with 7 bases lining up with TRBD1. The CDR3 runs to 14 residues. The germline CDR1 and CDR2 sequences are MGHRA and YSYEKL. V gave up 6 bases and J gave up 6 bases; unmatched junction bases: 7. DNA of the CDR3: TGCGCCAGCAGGCGAAGCGACAGGGATGAAAAACTGTTTTTT. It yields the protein CASRRSDRDEKLFF.

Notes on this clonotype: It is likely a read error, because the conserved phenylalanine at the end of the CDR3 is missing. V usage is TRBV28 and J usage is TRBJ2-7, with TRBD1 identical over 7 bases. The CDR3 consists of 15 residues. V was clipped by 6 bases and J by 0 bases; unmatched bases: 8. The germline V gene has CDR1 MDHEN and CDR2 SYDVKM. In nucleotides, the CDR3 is TGTGCCAGCAGGTCGGAACAGGGGCACTCCTACGAGCAGTACTCC. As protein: CASRSEQGHSYEQYS.

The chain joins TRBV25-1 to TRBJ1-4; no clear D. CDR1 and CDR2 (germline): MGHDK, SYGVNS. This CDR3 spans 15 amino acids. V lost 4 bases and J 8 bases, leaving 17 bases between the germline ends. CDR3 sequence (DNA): TGTGCCAGCAGTGGGGCCCTCGGTCCGCGGGAAAAACTGTTTTTT. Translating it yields CASSGALGPREKLFF.

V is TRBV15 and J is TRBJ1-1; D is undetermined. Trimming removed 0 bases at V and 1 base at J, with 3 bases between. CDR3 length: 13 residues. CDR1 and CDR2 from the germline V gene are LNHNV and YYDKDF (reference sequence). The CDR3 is CATSREGNTEAFF. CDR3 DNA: TGTGCCACCAGCAGAGAAGGGAACACTGAAGCTTTCTTT.

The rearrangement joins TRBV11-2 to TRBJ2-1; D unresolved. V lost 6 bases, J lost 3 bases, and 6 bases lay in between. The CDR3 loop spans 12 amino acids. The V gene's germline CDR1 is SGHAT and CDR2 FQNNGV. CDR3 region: CASRADYNEQFF. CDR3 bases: TGTGCCAGCAGGGCAGACTACAATGAGCAGTTCTTC.

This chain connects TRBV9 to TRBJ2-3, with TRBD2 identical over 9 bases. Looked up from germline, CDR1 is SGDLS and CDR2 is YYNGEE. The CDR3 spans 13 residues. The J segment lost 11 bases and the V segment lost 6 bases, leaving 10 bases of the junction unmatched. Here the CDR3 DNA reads TGTGCCAGCACGGCGGGAGGGGAGGGTGAGCAGTATTTT. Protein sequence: CASTAGGEGEQYF. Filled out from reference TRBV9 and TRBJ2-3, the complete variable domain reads DSGVTQTPKHLITATGQRVTLRCSPRSGDLSVYWYQQSLDQGLQFLIQYYNGEERAKGNILERFSAQQFPDLHSELNLSSLELGDSALYFCASTAGGEGEQYFGPGTRLTVL.

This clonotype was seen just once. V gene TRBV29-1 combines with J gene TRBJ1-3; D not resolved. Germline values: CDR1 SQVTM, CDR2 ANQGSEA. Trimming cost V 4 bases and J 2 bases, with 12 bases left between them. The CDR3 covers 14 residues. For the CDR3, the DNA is TGCAGCGTTGTAGGCGGATTTACTGGAAACACCATATATTTT. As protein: CSVVGGFTGNTIYF.

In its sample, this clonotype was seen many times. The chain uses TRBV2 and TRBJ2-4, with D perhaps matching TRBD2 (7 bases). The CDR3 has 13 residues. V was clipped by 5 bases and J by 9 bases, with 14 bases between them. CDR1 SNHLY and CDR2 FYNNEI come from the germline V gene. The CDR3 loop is CASSQGGVAIQYF. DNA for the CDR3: TGTGCCAGCAGTCAAGGGGGGGTGGCCATTCAGTACTTC. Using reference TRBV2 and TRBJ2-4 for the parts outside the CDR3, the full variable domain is EPEVTQTPSHQVTQMGQEVILRCVPISNHLYFYWYRQILGQKVEFLVSFYNNEISEKSEIFDDQFSVERPDGSNFTLKIRSTKLEDSAMYFCASSQGGVAIQYFGAGTRLSVL.

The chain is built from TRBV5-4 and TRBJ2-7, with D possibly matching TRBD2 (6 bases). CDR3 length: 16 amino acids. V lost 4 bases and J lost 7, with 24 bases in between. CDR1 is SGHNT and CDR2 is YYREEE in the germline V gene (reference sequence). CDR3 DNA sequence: TGTGCCAGCAGCCGTCCGGGGGTAGCCGGGAAGGGTGAGCAGTACTTC. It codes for CASSRPGVAGKGEQYF.

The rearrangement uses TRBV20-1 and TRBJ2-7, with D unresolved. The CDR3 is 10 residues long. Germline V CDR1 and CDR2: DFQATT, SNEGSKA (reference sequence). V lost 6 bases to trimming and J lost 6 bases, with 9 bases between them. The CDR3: CSAKRVEQYF. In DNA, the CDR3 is TGCAGTGCCAAAAGGGTCGAGCAGTACTTC.